This TCR beta chain was observed in a study of radiation and T cells in renal cell carcinoma. Points from the study as a whole: From baseline, blood top tumor clonotypes peaked at 2 weeks post-radiation. Baseline intratumoral clonotype presence is unknown without pretreatment biopsies.

Regarding time point: blood 4 weeks post-SBRT, at nephrectomy. Treatment reported: 15 Gy SBRT to primary tumor, nephrectomy 4 weeks later. Nephrectomy followed 15 Gy stereotactic body radiation by 4 weeks. Serial blood draws occurred at baseline and 2 and 4 weeks post-SBRT. With regard to this clone: The antigen is unknown.

Repertoires were generated with immunoSEQ multiplex PCR, while TCRdb's copy carries only in-frame clones and drops some. In the table there are 75,000 to 95,000 clones, roughly 80% of which are singletons. The germline gives CDR1 LNHDA, CDR2 SQIVND (reference sequence). The CDR3 has 15 residues. V dropped 5 bases and J dropped 3; count of bases not matched to a gene: 7. This specimen was blood, taken from a patient whose treatment included radiotherapy and nephrectomy. The J gene is TRBJ1-5, the V gene TRBV19; 7 bases align to TRBD1. The receptor was isolated from a man aged 45-65 years with renal cell carcinoma. The CDR3 loop reads CASSYRQGSNQPQHF. In DNA form, the CDR3 reads TGTGCCAGTAGTTACCGACAGGGTTCCAATCAGCCCCAGCATTTT.